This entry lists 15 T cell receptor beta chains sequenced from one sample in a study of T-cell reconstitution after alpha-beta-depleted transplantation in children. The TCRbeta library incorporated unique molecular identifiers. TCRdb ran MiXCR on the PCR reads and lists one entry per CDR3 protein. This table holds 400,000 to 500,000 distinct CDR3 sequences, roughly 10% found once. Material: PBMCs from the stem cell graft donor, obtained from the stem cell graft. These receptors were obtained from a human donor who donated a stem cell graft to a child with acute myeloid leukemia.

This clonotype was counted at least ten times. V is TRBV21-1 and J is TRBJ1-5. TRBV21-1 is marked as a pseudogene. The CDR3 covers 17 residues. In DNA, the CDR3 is TGTGCCAGCAGCAAAGCGATTCGGCGTGGGAGCAATCAGCCCCAGCATTTT. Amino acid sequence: CASSKAIRRGSNQPQHF.

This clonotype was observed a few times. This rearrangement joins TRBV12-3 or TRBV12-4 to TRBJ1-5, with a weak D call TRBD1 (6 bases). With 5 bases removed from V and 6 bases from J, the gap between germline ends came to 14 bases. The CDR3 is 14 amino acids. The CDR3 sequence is CASSPQQGSQPQHF. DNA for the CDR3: TGTGCCAGCAGTCCCCAACAGGGTAGTCAGCCCCAGCATTTT.

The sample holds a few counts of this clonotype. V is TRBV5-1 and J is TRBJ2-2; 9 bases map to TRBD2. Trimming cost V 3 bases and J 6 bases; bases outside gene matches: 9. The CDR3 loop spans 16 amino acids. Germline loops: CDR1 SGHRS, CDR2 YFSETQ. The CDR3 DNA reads TGCGCCAGCAGCTATCCCGGTAGCGGGGGTCCCGGGGAGCTGTTTTTT. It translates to CASSYPGSGGPGELFF.

The CDR3 DNA reads as TGTGCCACCAAGAAAAGGGGTTCCTCCTACGAGCAGTACTTC. Amino acids: CATKKRGSSYEQYF. The chain has TRBV6-1 and TRBJ2-7; D might be TRBD1 (5 bases). CDR1 and CDR2 from the germline V gene are MNHNS and SASEGT. CDR3 length: 14 amino acids. Trimming removed 10 bases from V and 0 bases from J, with 16 bases in between.

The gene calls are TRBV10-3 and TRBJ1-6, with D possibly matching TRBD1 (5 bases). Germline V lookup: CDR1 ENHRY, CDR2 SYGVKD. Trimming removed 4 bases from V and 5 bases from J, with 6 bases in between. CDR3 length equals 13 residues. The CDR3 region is CAISGQNNSPLHF. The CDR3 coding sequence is TGTGCCATCAGTGGACAGAATAATTCACCCCTCCACTTT.

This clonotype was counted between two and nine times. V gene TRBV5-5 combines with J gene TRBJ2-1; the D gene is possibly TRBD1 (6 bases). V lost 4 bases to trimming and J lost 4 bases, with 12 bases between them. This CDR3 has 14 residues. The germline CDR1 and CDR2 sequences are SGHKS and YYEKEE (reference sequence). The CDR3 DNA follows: TGTGCCAGCAGCCGACAGGTACCATACAATGAGCAGTTCTTC. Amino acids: CASSRQVPYNEQFF.

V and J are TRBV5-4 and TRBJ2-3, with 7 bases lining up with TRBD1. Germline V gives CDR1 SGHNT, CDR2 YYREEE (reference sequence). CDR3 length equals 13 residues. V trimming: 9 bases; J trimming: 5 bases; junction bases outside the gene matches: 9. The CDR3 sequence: CAIRGGTQDTQYF. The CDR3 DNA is TGTGCCATAAGAGGGGGCACCCAAGATACGCAGTATTTT.

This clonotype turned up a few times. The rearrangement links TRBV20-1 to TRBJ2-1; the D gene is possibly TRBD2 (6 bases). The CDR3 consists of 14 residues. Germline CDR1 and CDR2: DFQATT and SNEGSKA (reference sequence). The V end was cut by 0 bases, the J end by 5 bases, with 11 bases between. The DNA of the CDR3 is TGCAGTGCTAGAGATTGGCGGAGGGACAATGAGCAGTTCTTC. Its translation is CSARDWRRDNEQFF.

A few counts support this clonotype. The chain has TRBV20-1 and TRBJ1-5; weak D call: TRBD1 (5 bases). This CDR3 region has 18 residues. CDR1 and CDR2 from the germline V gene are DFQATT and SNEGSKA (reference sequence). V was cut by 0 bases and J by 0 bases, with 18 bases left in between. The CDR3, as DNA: TGCAGTGCTAGAGATCTAGGGGCGGACGCTTATAGCAATCAGCCCCAGCATTTT. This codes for CSARDLGADAYSNQPQHF.

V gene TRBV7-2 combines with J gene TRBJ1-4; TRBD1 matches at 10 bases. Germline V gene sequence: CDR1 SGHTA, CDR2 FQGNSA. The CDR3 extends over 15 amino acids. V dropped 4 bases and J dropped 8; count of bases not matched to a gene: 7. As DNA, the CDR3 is TGTGCCAGCAGCTCCGCCGGGACAGGGGAAGAAAAACTGTTTTTT. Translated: CASSSAGTGEEKLFF.

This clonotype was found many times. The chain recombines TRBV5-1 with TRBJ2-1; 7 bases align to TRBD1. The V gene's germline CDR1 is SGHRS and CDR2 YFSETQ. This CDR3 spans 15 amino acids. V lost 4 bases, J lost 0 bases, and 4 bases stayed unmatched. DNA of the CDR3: TGCGCCAGCAGCGAAGGGACAGCCTCCTACAATGAGCAGTTCTTC. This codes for CASSEGTASYNEQFF.

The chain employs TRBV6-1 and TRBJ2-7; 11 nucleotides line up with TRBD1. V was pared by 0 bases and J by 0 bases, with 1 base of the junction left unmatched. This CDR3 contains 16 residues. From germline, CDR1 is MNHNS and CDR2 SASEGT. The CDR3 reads CASSEAGTGGSYEQYV. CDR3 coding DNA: TGTGCCAGCAGTGAAGCCGGGACAGGGGGCTCCTACGAGCAGTACGTC.

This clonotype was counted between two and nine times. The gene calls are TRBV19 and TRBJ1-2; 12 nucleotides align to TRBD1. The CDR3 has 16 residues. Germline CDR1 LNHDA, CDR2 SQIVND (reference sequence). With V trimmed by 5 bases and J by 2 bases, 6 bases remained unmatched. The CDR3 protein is CASSGEGQGANYGYTF. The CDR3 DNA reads TGTGCCAGTAGTGGCGAGGGACAGGGGGCCAACTATGGCTACACCTTC.

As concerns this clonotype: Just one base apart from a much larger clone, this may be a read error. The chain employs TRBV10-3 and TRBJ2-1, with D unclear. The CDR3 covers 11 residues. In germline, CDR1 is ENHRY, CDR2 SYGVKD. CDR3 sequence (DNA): TGTGCCATCGGCCGGAACAATGCGCAGTTCTTC. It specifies CAIGRNNAQFF.

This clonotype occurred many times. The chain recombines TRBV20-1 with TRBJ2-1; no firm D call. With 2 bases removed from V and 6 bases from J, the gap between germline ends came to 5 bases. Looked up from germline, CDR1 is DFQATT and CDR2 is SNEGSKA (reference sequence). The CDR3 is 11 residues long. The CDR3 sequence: CSARSSNEQFF. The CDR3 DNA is TGCAGTGCTAGAAGTTCCAATGAGCAGTTCTTC.